This entry is about one T cell receptor beta chain. These data belong to a study of shared T cell receptors in the human thymus. Method: immunoSEQ multiplex PCR; TCRdb's copy keeps in-frame clones and lacks some. The sample has 700,000 or so clones, 75% to 90% seen once. The length of the CDR3 is 14 residues. The germline V gene has CDR1 SGHVS and CDR2 FQNEAQ. Trimming pared 5 bases from V and 0 bases from J, leaving 10 bases between. These data were also filed under a second study, of human thymus T cells. That paper adds: Donor material was obtained from healthy Finnish infants undergoing corrective surgery for congenital heart defects. It was from resections taken during corrective heart surgery that the thymus tissue came. Thymic and blood repertoires appeared to carry a bias in their V and J gene usage. Related research reported highly overlapping thymic repertoires among unrelated individuals.

The chain employs TRBV7-8 and TRBJ2-5; tentative D call: TRBD1 (6 bases). Source material: thymocytes. The TCR was taken from a girl under two years old with a congenital heart defect. The CDR3 DNA reads TGTGCCAGCAGCGAACAGGGAAACCAAGAGACCCAGTACTTC. Translating gives CASSEQGNQETQYF.